Below, 5 T cell receptor beta chains from the same sample are listed, as sequenced in a study of beta chain features in type 1 diabetes. What was sequenced were expressed TCRB transcripts, since all of the isolated RNA had been reverse transcribed. TCRdb keeps only in-frame clones here, not all; method: immunoSEQ multiplex PCR. The table records roughly 370,000 clones, roughly 14% of them present only once. The sample consisted of naive CD4+ T cells from blood. These receptors all come from a man younger than 40 in good health.

The chain employs TRBV5-1 and TRBJ1-1; 7 bases fit TRBD1. V lost 3 bases and J lost 4; bases outside the gene matches: 6. CDR1 and CDR2 from the germline V gene are SGHRS and YFSETQ. The CDR3 sequence is 14 residues long. As DNA, the CDR3 is TGCGCCAGCAGCTCGGGACAGATCCCCACTGAAGCTTTCTTT. Translation: CASSSGQIPTEAFF.

The rearrangement uses TRBV13 and TRBJ2-2, with a possible D match to TRBD2 (5 bases). The CDR3 runs to 17 residues. Trimming removed 2 bases from V and 5 bases from J, with 18 bases in between. Germline loops: CDR1 PRHDT, CDR2 FYEKMQ (reference sequence). DNA of the CDR3: TGTGCCAGCAGCTTAAGAAAGGACTCGTTCAATACCGGGGAGCTGTTTTTT. As protein: CASSLRKDSFNTGELFF.

This clone showed up just a few times. The J gene is TRBJ2-4, the V gene TRBV25-1; D is tentatively TRBD1 or TRBD2 (6 bases each). V was pared by 0 bases and J by 7 bases, with 10 bases between. Germline V CDR1 and CDR2: MGHDK, SYGVNS. This CDR3 comprises 14 residues. The CDR3 bases are TGTGCCAGCAGTGAATATGGGGGGCGGAACATTCAGTACTTC. It encodes CASSEYGGRNIQYF.

The chain links TRBV15 to TRBJ2-5; D call uncertain. Germline V lookup: CDR1 LNHNV, CDR2 YYDKDF (reference sequence). The length of the CDR3 is 12 residues. The V and J ends lost 1 base and 8 bases respectively, with 8 bases between them. In DNA, the CDR3 is TGTGCCACCAGCAGAGCCCCTGGAACCCAGTACTTC. This sequence encodes CATSRAPGTQYF.

The chain combines TRBV6-5 with TRBJ2-7; D perhaps matches TRBD1 (6 bases). This CDR3 region has 13 residues. V was trimmed by 5 bases and J by 5 bases, leaving 13 bases between them. The germline V gene encodes CDR1 MNHEY and CDR2 SVGAGI. The CDR3 bases are TGTGCCAGCAGTAGTCTAACAGGGAACGAGCAGTACGTC. This gives the protein CASSSLTGNEQYV.